This TCR beta chain was sequenced in a study of blood T cell repertoires in COVID-19. The protocol was immunoSEQ multiplex PCR, while the TCRdb copy is restricted to in-frame clones and leaves out a portion. Of a few hundred thousand clones in the sample, 90% are singletons; the top ten hold over 5.5%. V dropped 5 bases and J dropped 8; count of bases not matched to a gene: 9. The V gene's germline CDR1 is SGHRS and CDR2 YFSETQ. The CDR3 is 14 amino acids. This clone was detected only a few times. The chain couples TRBV5-1 to TRBJ2-1; 8 nucleotides line up with TRBD1. Sequencing was performed on peripheral blood. The source of this sequence is a woman aged 45-65 years with COVID-19, enrolled during active disease. The CDR3 nucleotides are TGCGCCAGCAGACTGCAGGGGGCGATCGATGAGCAGTTCTTC. It specifies CASRLQGAIDEQFF.